One and the same sample provided the 22 T cell receptor beta chains below, sequenced in a study of T cell responses to AZD1222 COVID-19 vaccine. This table comes from immunoSEQ multiplex PCR, and its TCRdb copy is limited to in-frame clones, with some not included. Among over 120,000 clones listed, around nine tenths were seen once. The sequencing used peripheral blood, collected 28 days after the second AZD1222 dose. Every receptor here comes from an adult who received the AZD1222 COVID-19 vaccine.

This clone was seen only once. The chain uses TRBV2 and TRBJ2-7; D perhaps matches TRBD1 (5 bases). V was trimmed by 8 bases and J by 0 bases, leaving 17 bases between them. CDR3 length equals 15 residues. Germline CDR1 is SNHLY and CDR2 is FYNNEI. Here the CDR3 reads CASGIDSSSSYEQYF. For the CDR3, the DNA is TGTGCCAGCGGAATCGACAGTTCCTCCTCCTACGAGCAGTACTTC.

The chain carries TRBV7-9 and TRBJ2-2, with 7 bases lining up with TRBD2. The CDR3 length is 17 residues. V trimming: 7 bases; J trimming: 7 bases; junction bases outside the gene matches: 18. Germline V gene sequence: CDR1 SEHNR, CDR2 FQNEAQ (reference sequence). CDR3 DNA sequence: TGTGCCAGCACCCCTACCGTGGGGGGGAGGGCCAACGGGGAGCTGTTTTTT. It translates to CASTPTVGGRANGELFF.

J is TRBJ1-6 and V is TRBV6-2 or TRBV6-3; TRBD1 matches 8 bases. Germline V gene data show CDR1 as MNHEY and CDR2 as SVGEGT. This CDR3 comprises 16 residues. V lost 6 bases and J lost 7; bases outside the gene matches: 11. The CDR3 spells CASSPDRGGGNSPLHF. CDR3 sequence (DNA): TGTGCCAGCAGCCCTGACAGGGGCGGTGGGAATTCACCCCTCCACTTT.

This chain joins TRBV9 and TRBJ2-1; 8 bases align to TRBD2. Germline CDR1 SGDLS, CDR2 YYNGEE. The V gene end was trimmed by 0 bases and the J gene end by 3 bases; junction bases not matched to a gene: 2. The CDR3 spans 15 residues. The CDR3 region is CASSVEGTSYNEQFF. CDR3 nucleotide sequence: TGTGCCAGCAGCGTAGAGGGGACTAGCTACAATGAGCAGTTCTTC.

The CDR3 protein is CASSRARGTVTEAFF. In DNA form, the CDR3 reads TGTGCCAGTAGTAGGGCTCGGGGAACGGTCACTGAAGCTTTCTTT. The chain recombines TRBV19 with TRBJ1-1, with D unclear. CDR3 length: 15 amino acids. Trimming cost V 4 bases and J 4 bases, with 16 bases left between them. Germline V lookup: CDR1 LNHDA, CDR2 SQIVND (reference sequence).

The chain uses TRBV5-5 and TRBJ1-4; D perhaps matches TRBD1 (6 bases). With 0 bases removed from V and 4 bases from J, the gap between germline ends came to 10 bases. From germline, CDR1 is SGHKS and CDR2 YYEKEE (reference sequence). The CDR3 is 15 amino acids. CDR3 DNA: TGTGCCAGCAGCTTGGGTACAGGGTTTAATGAAAAACTGTTTTTT. Its protein product is CASSLGTGFNEKLFF. The variable domain in full, with the rest retrieved from reference TRBV5-5 and TRBJ1-4, is DAGVTQSPTHLIKTRGQQVTLRCSPISGHKSVSWYQQVLGQGPQFIFQYYEKEERGRGNFPDRFSARQFPNYSSELNVNALLLGDSALYLCASSLGTGFNEKLFFGSGTQLSVL.

The gene calls are TRBV18 and TRBJ1-1; 9 nucleotides match TRBD1. Germline-derived CDR1 and CDR2 are KGHSH and LQKENI. The CDR3 loop spans 14 amino acids. Germline trimming cut 6 bases from V and 1 base from J; bases unmatched to any gene: 3. The CDR3 DNA is TGTGCCAGCTCCCAGGACAGGGGGAACACTGAAGCTTTCTTT. It encodes CASSQDRGNTEAFF. The variable domain in full, with the rest retrieved from reference TRBV18 and TRBJ1-1, is NAGVMQNPRHLVRRRGQEARLRCSPMKGHSHVYWYRQLPEEGLKFMVYLQKENIIDESGMPKERFSAEFPKEGPSILRIQQVVRGDSAAYFCASSQDRGNTEAFFGQGTRLTVV.

CDR3 nucleotide sequence: TGTGCCAGCAGTTACTACCTACAGGGCAATGAGCAGTTCTTC. It translates to CASSYYLQGNEQFF. This chain joins TRBV6-2 or TRBV6-3 and TRBJ2-1, with D possibly TRBD1 on 6 matching bases. V gave up 1 base and J gave up 6 bases, with 10 bases separating them. In germline, CDR1 is MNHEY, CDR2 SVGEGT. CDR3 size: 14 residues.

The chain links TRBV5-1 to TRBJ2-2; unclear D gene. Trimming took off 0 bases at V and 0 bases at J, with 9 bases between the two ends. Germline V gene sequence: CDR1 SGHRS, CDR2 YFSETQ. This CDR3 is built from 16 residues. CDR3 bases: TGCGCCAGCAGCTTGGCGACTCATGCGAACACCGGGGAGCTGTTTTTT. Translated: CASSLATHANTGELFF.

V and J are TRBV11-2 and TRBJ1-5; D may be TRBD1 (6 bases). Trimming cost V 5 bases and J 7 bases, with 12 bases left between them. Germline lookup yields CDR1 SGHAT and CDR2 FQNNGV. This CDR3 is built from 13 residues. CDR3 sequence reads: CASSQQGGQPQHF. The DNA of the CDR3 is TGTGCCAGCAGCCAACAGGGAGGACAGCCCCAGCATTTT. Combining the CDR3 with reference TRBV11-2 and TRBJ1-5 gives the whole variable domain EAGVAQSPRYKIIEKRQSVAFWCNPISGHATLYWYQQILGQGPKLLIQFQNNGVVDDSQLPKDRFSAERLKGVDSTLKIQPAKLEDSAVYLCASSQQGGQPQHFGDGTRLSIL.

The J gene is TRBJ2-2, the V gene TRBV3-1 (or the pseudogene TRBV3-2); 10 bases align to TRBD2. From germline, CDR1 is LGHDT and CDR2 YNNKEL (reference sequence). The CDR3 is made up of 17 amino acids. Trimming took 0 bases from V and 4 from J; bases not matched to a gene: 5. CDR3 loop: CASSQDRTSGTTGELFF. As DNA, the CDR3 is TGTGCCAGCAGCCAAGATAGGACTAGCGGAACCACCGGGGAGCTGTTTTTT.

Written as DNA, the CDR3 is TGTGCCAGCAGCTTCGGGACCCTCCATGTCACAGATACGCAGTATTTT. Translated, it gives CASSFGTLHVTDTQYF. The J gene is TRBJ2-3, the V gene TRBV11-3; D might be TRBD1 or TRBD2, each matching 5 bases. Germline CDR1 is SGHNT and CDR2 is YENEEA. V was cut by 3 bases and J by 2 bases, with 15 bases left in between. The length of the CDR3 is 16 residues.

The chain is built from TRBV6-5 and TRBJ2-3, with D unclear. Germline assignment: CDR1 MNHEY and CDR2 SVGAGI. Trimming left V 7 bases short and J 0 bases short, with 14 bases between. This CDR3 region has 15 residues. This CDR3 reads CASKGTPASTDTQYF. CDR3 coding DNA: TGTGCCAGCAAGGGAACACCAGCTAGCACAGATACGCAGTATTTT.

This rearrangement joins TRBV4-1 to TRBJ1-3, with D unresolved. V shed 1 base and J shed 1 base, with 8 bases lying between them. This CDR3 has 15 amino acids. Germline CDR1 reads MGHRA; CDR2 reads YSYEKL. The chain's CDR3 is CASSQASASGNTIYF. CDR3 coding DNA: TGCGCCAGCAGCCAAGCGTCCGCGTCTGGAAACACCATATATTTT.

The chain combines TRBV5-1 with TRBJ1-6, with D tentatively TRBD1 (6 bases). The V end lost 4 bases, the J end lost 10 bases, and 18 bases lay between the germline ends. Per germline, CDR1 SGHRS and CDR2 YFSETQ. The CDR3 is 15 residues long. The CDR3 DNA reads TGCGCCAGCAGCGCCCGGCAGGGGACCGTCTCACCCCTCCACTTT. It codes for CASSARQGTVSPLHF. Full variable domain (outside the CDR3, taken from reference TRBV5-1 and TRBJ1-6): KAGVTQTPRYLIKTRGQQVTLSCSPISGHRSVSWYQQTPGQGLQFLFEYFSETQRNKGNFPGRFSGRQFSNSRSEMNVSTLELGDSALYLCASSARQGTVSPLHFGNGTRLTVT.

The rearrangement links TRBV30 to TRBJ1-6; weak D call: TRBD1 (5 bases). Germline lookup yields CDR1 GTSNPN and CDR2 SVGIG (reference sequence). The V end lost 1 base, the J end lost 14 bases, and 15 bases lay between the germline ends. CDR3 length: 13 residues. In nucleotides, the CDR3 is TGTGCCTGGAGTGGGTCCGGGGGTTGGACCCTCCACTTT. Protein sequence: CAWSGSGGWTLHF.

The J gene is TRBJ1-1, the V gene TRBV13; TRBD1 matches 8 bases. Germline CDR1 PRHDT, CDR2 FYEKMQ (reference sequence). V was clipped by 5 bases and J by 5 bases; unmatched bases: 19. The CDR3 has 18 amino acids. The CDR3 DNA is TGTGCCAGCAGCCCCACCCCCGGACAGGGACGAGAGAGGACTGAAGCTTTCTTT. This translates into CASSPTPGQGRERTEAFF.

The chain joins TRBV5-1 to TRBJ1-2, with 10 bases lining up with TRBD1. V lost 4 bases to trimming and J lost 4 bases; unmatched junction nucleotides: 7. CDR1 SGHRS and CDR2 YFSETQ come from the germline V gene. The CDR3 runs 15 residues. The CDR3 protein is CASSLGQGDGYGYTF. DNA of the CDR3: TGCGCCAGCAGCCTCGGACAGGGGGATGGCTATGGCTACACCTTC.

The gene calls are TRBV19 and TRBJ1-2; D might be TRBD1 (5 bases). CDR3 length equals 15 residues. V gave up 3 bases and J gave up 5 bases, with 16 bases separating them. Germline-derived CDR1 and CDR2 are LNHDA and SQIVND (reference sequence). The CDR3 loop is CASSISQGAKYGYTF. The CDR3 nucleotides are TGTGCCAGTAGTATTTCTCAAGGGGCCAAGTATGGCTACACCTTC. The full variable domain, with the rest looked up from reference TRBV19 and TRBJ1-2, is DGGITQSPKYLFRKEGQNVTLSCEQNLNHDAMYWYRQDPGQGLRLIYYSQIVNDFQKGDIAEGYSVSREKKESFPLTVTSAQKNPTAFYLCASSISQGAKYGYTFGSGTRLTVV.

V is TRBV6-6 and J is TRBJ2-1; D is unclear. The germline V gene has CDR1 MNHNY and CDR2 SVGAGI (reference sequence). Trimming shortened V by 7 bases and J by 9 bases, and 19 bases separated the two germline ends. The CDR3 loop spans 14 amino acids. The CDR3 region has the DNA TGTGCCAGCAAATTCTCCCAGATGCGCGCTGAGCAGTTCTTC. Translating gives CASKFSQMRAEQFF.

This chain uses TRBV4-1 with TRBJ2-1; possibly TRBD1 or TRBD2 for D (6 bases each). Germline V gene data show CDR1 as MGHRA and CDR2 as YSYEKL. This CDR3 contains 16 residues. Deletions cut 0 bases from V and 4 bases from J, with 13 bases between. DNA of the CDR3: TGCGCCAGCAGCCAAGATAGGGGGGCATTATACAATGAGCAGTTCTTC. Amino acid sequence: CASSQDRGALYNEQFF.

This chain links TRBV5-4 with TRBJ1-2, with unresolved D. There are 13 residues in the CDR3. Between the trimmed V and J ends, which lost 4 bases and 3 bases, there was a span of 10 bases. Germline V gives CDR1 SGHNT, CDR2 YYREEE (reference sequence). The CDR3 reads CASSPRTYYGYTF. The CDR3 region has the DNA TGTGCCAGCAGCCCGAGGACGTACTATGGCTACACCTTC.